These 14 T cell receptor beta chains originate from one sample sequenced in a study of T cell clones after liver transplantation. The protocol was immunoSEQ multiplex PCR, while the TCRdb copy is restricted to in-frame clones and leaves out a portion. The sample consists of 40,000 to 55,000 clones, about 69% of them appearing once. Specimen: CD4+ T cells from blood, collected 52 to 60 months after liver transplant. The receptors originated from a human patient who received a liver transplant. Part of the T cell pool may stem from the graft donor.

The chain joins TRBV27 to TRBJ1-2; D is undetermined. The V gene lost 8 bases and the J gene lost 6 bases, with 19 bases spanning the gap. The germline CDR1 and CDR2 sequences are MNHEY and SMNVEV (reference sequence). This CDR3 is 14 amino acids long. The CDR3 coding sequence is TGTGCCAGCCCACCAGCCGACATTCCTAATGGCTACACCTTC. Its translation is CASPPADIPNGYTF.

The chain carries TRBV11-3 and TRBJ1-1; the D gene is possibly TRBD1 (5 bases). This CDR3 is built from 16 residues. V dropped 3 bases and J dropped 3 bases, with 17 bases sitting between them. CDR1 is SGHNT and CDR2 is YENEEA in the germline V gene. CDR3 in amino acids: CASSLGGGTSDTEAFF. The CDR3 DNA sequence: TGTGCCAGCAGCTTGGGGGGTGGTACGTCGGACACTGAAGCTTTCTTT.

The chain is built from TRBV7-9 and TRBJ1-6; D is undetermined. Trimming pared 1 base from V and 11 bases from J, leaving 9 bases between. The germline V gene encodes CDR1 SEHNR and CDR2 FQNEAQ (reference sequence). CDR3 length: 13 residues. The CDR3 here is CASSLGDNAPLHF. CDR3 sequence (DNA): TGTGCCAGCAGCTTAGGTGACAACGCACCCCTCCACTTT.

In its sample, this clone was seen a few times. The rearrangement joins TRBV11-2 to TRBJ2-1; D is perhaps TRBD1 or TRBD2 (5 bases each). The CDR3 sequence is 14 residues long. CDR1 is SGHAT and CDR2 is FQNNGV in the germline V gene. V lost 5 bases and J 2 bases, leaving 10 bases between the germline ends. The CDR3 nucleotides are TGTGCCAGCAGCCCCCAGGGAGCCTACAATGAGCAGTTCTTC. It encodes CASSPQGAYNEQFF.

This clone showed up just a few times. This chain connects TRBV27 to TRBJ2-1, with D maybe TRBD1 (5 bases). V was cut by 6 bases and J by 0 bases, with 12 bases left in between. This CDR3 is 15 amino acids long. The germline gives CDR1 MNHEY, CDR2 SMNVEV (reference sequence). The CDR3 DNA reads as TGTGCCAGCAGCGAAGTAACAGGCTCCTACAATGAGCAGTTCTTC. This translates into CASSEVTGSYNEQFF.

The chain couples TRBV18 to TRBJ1-1; possibly TRBD1 for D (6 bases). Trimming pared 6 bases from V and 5 bases from J, leaving 10 bases between. This CDR3 is built from 12 residues. Germline V CDR1 and CDR2: KGHSH, LQKENI. The CDR3 DNA reads TGTGCCAGCTCCCCCGGACAGACTGAAGCTTTCTTT. Protein product: CASSPGQTEAFF.

CDR3 DNA sequence: TGCAGCGATCGACTAGGGGGTTACAATGAGCAGTTCTTC. It codes for CSDRLGGYNEQFF. V and J are TRBV29-1 and TRBJ2-1; D tentatively fits TRBD1 or TRBD2 (6 bases each). The CDR3 loop spans 13 amino acids. CDR1 is SQVTM, CDR2 ANQGSEA, per germline. Trimming pared 7 bases from V and 4 bases from J, leaving 14 bases between.

The rearrangement joins TRBV7-8 to TRBJ1-2; 9 positions match TRBD1. The germline gives CDR1 SGHVS, CDR2 FQNEAQ. CDR3 length: 13 amino acids. The V and J ends lost 5 bases and 6 bases, in that order; junction bases with no gene match: 4. CDR3 bases: TGTGCCAGCAGCCCTGGGACAGGGAATGGCTACACCTTC. Its translation: CASSPGTGNGYTF.

The V and J genes are TRBV2 and TRBJ1-4; D is possibly TRBD1 (5 bases). Germline CDR1 reads SNHLY; CDR2 reads FYNNEI. Between the trimmed V and J ends, which lost 6 bases and 4 bases, there was a span of 15 bases. The CDR3 is 15 amino acids. The CDR3, as DNA: TGTGCCAGCAGGGACCCGGGACGGAGTAATGAAAAACTGTTTTTT. As protein: CASRDPGRSNEKLFF.

A few counts support this clone. The gene calls are TRBV7-8 and TRBJ2-4; possible D gene TRBD2, 6 bases. Per germline, CDR1 SGHVS and CDR2 FQNEAQ. Trimming shortened V by 3 bases and J by 0 bases, and 18 bases separated the two germline ends. CDR3 size: 18 residues. The CDR3, as DNA: TGTGCCAGCAGCTTCCTCGGGGGTCGCGAACTAGCCAAAAACATTCAGTACTTC. Residues: CASSFLGGRELAKNIQYF.

The chain uses TRBV7-2 and TRBJ1-4, with D unclear. Between the trimmed V and J ends, which lost 5 bases and 5 bases, there was a span of 12 bases. This CDR3 comprises 14 residues. Germline CDR1 reads SGHTA; CDR2 reads FQGNSA. CDR3 nucleotide sequence: TGTGCCAGCAGCGGGTGGGTGGACAATGAAAAACTGTTTTTT. Translated: CASSGWVDNEKLFF.

J is TRBJ2-1 and V is TRBV11-2; D remains unclear. The germline V gene encodes CDR1 SGHAT and CDR2 FQNNGV. CDR3 length: 15 amino acids. V lost 4 bases and J 0 bases, leaving 10 bases between the germline ends. The CDR3 is CASSYQLSSYNEQFF. DNA for the CDR3: TGTGCCAGCAGCTATCAACTTAGCTCCTACAATGAGCAGTTCTTC.

The J gene is TRBJ2-5, the V gene TRBV23-1, with no clear D. TRBV23-1 is treated as an ORF (open reading frame) with a function not yet certain. There are 13 residues in the CDR3. The ends were cut back, 2 bases at V and 4 bases at J, with 8 bases in the middle. The CDR3 loop reads CASSQSHSETQYF. The CDR3 nucleotides read TGCGCCAGCAGTCAAAGTCACTCAGAGACCCAGTACTTC.

The gene calls are TRBV5-1 and TRBJ1-4; TRBD1 matches at 8 bases. Germline V gene sequence: CDR1 SGHRS, CDR2 YFSETQ. After removal of 7 bases from V and 8 bases from J, the junction contained 10 bases not matched to a gene. This CDR3 is built from 14 residues. The CDR3 loop reads CASAKGQGLEKLFF. CDR3 DNA sequence: TGCGCCAGCGCCAAAGGACAGGGTTTGGAAAAACTGTTTTTT.